These 27 T cell receptor beta chains were sequenced from one sample in a study of blood T cell repertoires in COVID-19 (dated by TCRdb to 2020 to 2022). To prepare the library, the immunoSEQ multiplex PCR assay was applied. Drawn from immuneACCESS, this table holds only the in-frame rearrangements with V and J called that TCRdb kept. Clones are partly lost; checked studies trace under half to an unresolved V gene and leave the rest unexplained. The sample profile shows under 200,000 clones; roughly 80% of them were found once. Around 2.1% of the sample rests with the top ten. Material for sequencing was peripheral blood. Receptors were obtained from a woman older than 75 with acute or convalescent COVID-19.

The V and J genes are TRBV5-1 and TRBJ2-2; D perhaps matches TRBD2 (7 bases). Looked up from germline, CDR1 is SGHRS and CDR2 is YFSETQ. Trimming left V 0 bases short and J 2 bases short, with 14 bases between. The length of the CDR3 is 17 residues. Here the CDR3 reads CASSLAGAGANTGELFF. Written as DNA, the CDR3 is TGCGCCAGCAGCTTGGCCGGGGCGGGGGCCAACACCGGGGAGCTGTTTTTT.

V usage is TRBV7-3 and J usage is TRBJ2-2, with D possibly TRBD1 on 6 matching bases. Germline-derived CDR1 and CDR2 are SGHTA and FQGTGA. The length of the CDR3 is 16 residues. V was pared by 5 bases and J by 4 bases, with 17 bases between. The CDR3 loop is CASSRNRDTSTGELFF. Written as DNA, the CDR3 is TGTGCCAGCAGCCGAAATCGGGACACCAGCACCGGGGAGCTGTTTTTT.

The rearrangement uses TRBV11-2 and TRBJ2-2; a possible D gene is TRBD2 (5 bases). The CDR3 covers 16 residues. Deletions cut 0 bases from V and 2 bases from J, with 10 bases between. The germline gives CDR1 SGHAT, CDR2 FQNNGV. Here the CDR3 reads CASSLDRGSNTGELFF. The CDR3 region has the DNA TGTGCCAGCAGCTTAGATCGGGGATCTAACACCGGGGAGCTGTTTTTT. The whole variable domain, remainder taken from reference TRBV11-2 and TRBJ2-2, is EAGVAQSPRYKIIEKRQSVAFWCNPISGHATLYWYQQILGQGPKLLIQFQNNGVVDDSQLPKDRFSAERLKGVDSTLKIQPAKLEDSAVYLCASSLDRGSNTGELFFGEGSRLTVL.

The V call is TRBV10-1, the J call TRBJ2-3; 8 nucleotides align to TRBD1. Germline V lookup: CDR1 WNHNN, CDR2 SYGVQD (reference sequence). The V gene end was trimmed by 3 bases and the J gene end by 4 bases; junction bases not matched to a gene: 9. The CDR3 totals 16 residues. CDR3 sequence (DNA): TGCGCCAGCAGTGACCCCTATTCAGGGGGCGCAGATACGCAGTATTTT. Protein: CASSDPYSGGADTQYF.

The J gene is TRBJ1-6, the V gene TRBV30; 7 nucleotides agree with TRBD1. The germline gives CDR1 GTSNPN, CDR2 SVGIG (reference sequence). The CDR3 length is 17 residues. V lost 2 bases and J lost 7; bases outside the gene matches: 14. Here the CDR3 reads CAWSPSAPGQTNSPLHF. Written as DNA, the CDR3 is TGTGCCTGGAGTCCTTCCGCACCGGGACAGACGAATTCACCCCTCCACTTT.

The V and J genes are TRBV28 and TRBJ2-7; 9 bases are a match to TRBD1. Germline V lookup: CDR1 MDHEN, CDR2 SYDVKM. The CDR3 extends over 14 amino acids. Trimming removed 7 bases from V and 6 bases from J; junction bases left unmatched: 10. CDR3 sequence: CASTGQGRNSEQYF. CDR3 in DNA: TGTGCCAGCACCGGACAGGGGCGCAATTCCGAGCAGTACTTC.

The V and J genes are TRBV6-5 and TRBJ2-3; D is perhaps TRBD1 (5 bases). This CDR3 is built from 13 residues. Trimming removed 8 bases at V and 6 bases at J, with 15 bases between. Germline CDR1 reads MNHEY; CDR2 reads SVGAGI. The CDR3 sequence: CASRLGARDTQYF. The CDR3 bases are TGTGCCAGCCGGTTAGGGGCGAGGGATACGCAGTATTTT.

The genes are TRBV30 and TRBJ2-7; the match to TRBD1 covers 7 bases. The CDR3 sequence is 16 residues long. V was clipped by 2 bases and J by 6 bases; unmatched bases: 16. Germline CDR1 is GTSNPN and CDR2 is SVGIG (reference sequence). CDR3 in DNA: TGTGCCTGGAGTCTTTTTCCTAGACAGGGCATCCTCGAGCAGTACTTC. Its protein product is CAWSLFPRQGILEQYF.

The chain carries TRBV18 and TRBJ1-1; D remains ambiguous. Trimming took off 6 bases at V and 0 bases at J, with 8 bases between the two ends. In germline, CDR1 is KGHSH, CDR2 LQKENI. The CDR3 extends over 13 amino acids. CDR3: CASSSLLNTEAFF. The CDR3 coding sequence is TGTGCCAGCTCCTCTCTTTTGAACACTGAAGCTTTCTTT.

The V gene is TRBV12-3 or TRBV12-4, the J gene TRBJ2-5, with 7 positions matching TRBD1. The CDR3 is made up of 13 amino acids. The junction had 10 bases not matched to a gene; V was cut back by 8 bases and J by 7 bases. CDR3 sequence reads: CASALGGFWTQYF. The DNA for the CDR3 is TGTGCCAGCGCCCTAGGGGGCTTTTGGACCCAGTACTTC.

The rearrangement links TRBV7-2 to TRBJ2-1; D possibly corresponds to TRBD1 (6 bases). The V end was cut by 2 bases, the J end by 7 bases, with 18 bases between. Germline V lookup: CDR1 SGHTA, CDR2 FQGNSA. The CDR3 contains 16 residues. The CDR3 protein is CASSLQTGQGLNEQFF. Here the CDR3 DNA reads TGTGCCAGCAGCTTACAGACAGGACAAGGTCTTAATGAGCAGTTCTTC.

As to this clone: Distinct nucleotide sequences in the sample also encode this CDR3. This sequence joins TRBV6-5 and TRBJ2-3; 8 bases are a match to TRBD2. This CDR3 region has 12 residues. CDR1 and CDR2 (germline): MNHEY, SVGAGI. The trim removed 5 bases at V and 6 bases at J, leaving 1 base unmatched. The CDR3 nucleotides read TGTGCCAGCAGTCCGGGGGGGGATACGCAGTATTTT. Its protein product is CASSPGGDTQYF.

The V call is TRBV19, the J call TRBJ2-5; 9 bases match TRBD1. V gave up 4 bases and J gave up 5 bases; unmatched junction bases: 8. The CDR3 is made up of 15 amino acids. CDR1 and CDR2 (germline): LNHDA, SQIVND (reference sequence). The CDR3 sequence is CASSTAGQGWETQYF. The CDR3 DNA reads as TGTGCCAGTAGTACCGCGGGACAGGGATGGGAGACCCAGTACTTC.

The rearrangement joins TRBV28 to TRBJ2-3; 8 nucleotides match TRBD2. CDR3 size: 15 residues. The trim removed 6 bases at V and 2 bases at J, leaving 7 bases unmatched. Germline loops: CDR1 MDHEN, CDR2 SYDVKM. The CDR3 DNA follows: TGTGCCAGCAGCTCCGGGACTAGGGTCACAGATACGCAGTATTTT. Its protein is CASSSGTRVTDTQYF.

The chain carries TRBV25-1 and TRBJ1-1; 9 positions agree with TRBD1. Germline loops: CDR1 MGHDK, CDR2 SYGVNS. V lost 3 bases to trimming and J lost 5 bases; unmatched junction nucleotides: 4. This CDR3 has 14 amino acids. CDR3 protein: CASSEDRGNTEAFF. CDR3 in DNA: TGTGCCAGCAGTGAGGACAGGGGCAATACTGAAGCTTTCTTT.

This sequence joins TRBV5-6 and TRBJ2-4; the D gene is possibly TRBD1 (6 bases). Germline V gene sequence: CDR1 SGHDT, CDR2 YYEEEE. V lost 0 bases and J lost 8, with 6 bases in between. CDR3 length equals 12 residues. CDR3 amino acids: CASSLDRDIQYF. CDR3 DNA: TGTGCCAGCAGCTTGGACAGGGACATTCAGTACTTC.

The J gene is TRBJ1-3, the V gene TRBV9, with D unclear. This CDR3 spans 13 amino acids. Trimming cost V 7 bases and J 0 bases, with 8 bases left between them. CDR1 SGDLS and CDR2 YYNGEE come from the germline V gene. CDR3 in DNA: TGTGCCAGCGAAAGAGACTCTGGAAACACCATATATTTT. Translated: CASERDSGNTIYF.

This chain joins TRBV4-3 and TRBJ2-5; weak D call: TRBD1 (5 bases). V dropped 0 bases and J dropped 0 bases, with 11 bases sitting between them. CDR1 and CDR2 (germline): LGHNA, YSLEER. This CDR3 is built from 16 residues. The CDR3 is CASSQDGAGYQETQYF. In DNA, the CDR3 is TGCGCCAGCAGCCAAGATGGGGCAGGGTACCAAGAGACCCAGTACTTC.

The V gene is TRBV4-2, the J gene TRBJ2-7, with D possibly being TRBD2 (7 bases). The CDR3 is 17 amino acids. The germline V gene encodes CDR1 LGHNA and CDR2 YNFKEQ. V lost 3 bases, J lost 6 bases, and 24 bases lay in between. This CDR3 is CASSHLGGGISGGEQYF. The CDR3 DNA sequence: TGTGCCAGCAGCCATCTAGGGGGGGGGATATCAGGAGGCGAGCAGTACTTC.

The chain employs TRBV9 and TRBJ2-1; possibly TRBD1 for D (6 bases). The CDR3 spans 15 residues. In germline, CDR1 is SGDLS, CDR2 YYNGEE. V was pared by 3 bases and J by 8 bases, with 18 bases between. The CDR3 loop is CASSETNRVDYEQFF. The CDR3 region has the DNA TGTGCCAGCAGCGAGACCAACAGGGTTGATTATGAGCAGTTCTTC.

CDR3 amino acids: CASSLSVGVPNSPLHF. The CDR3 nucleotides are TGTGCCAGCAGTTTATCTGTAGGGGTGCCGAATTCACCCCTCCACTTT. The V call is TRBV27, the J call TRBJ1-6, with D tentatively TRBD1 (5 bases). The CDR3 covers 16 residues. Germline loops: CDR1 MNHEY, CDR2 SMNVEV (reference sequence). With 0 bases removed from V and 7 bases from J, the gap between germline ends came to 13 bases.

The chain is built from TRBV5-1 and TRBJ2-3; 12 nucleotides align to TRBD2. After removal of 4 bases from V and 4 bases from J, the junction contained 16 bases not matched to a gene. This CDR3 contains 19 residues. In germline, CDR1 is SGHRS, CDR2 YFSETQ. This CDR3 is CASSKMASGGASPPDTQYF. The CDR3 region has the DNA TGCGCCAGCAGCAAGATGGCTAGCGGGGGGGCCTCTCCCCCAGATACGCAGTATTTT.

The V and J genes are TRBV6-5 and TRBJ1-3; a possible D gene is TRBD1 (6 bases). Germline CDR1 reads MNHEY; CDR2 reads SVGAGI. Trimming shortened V by 6 bases and J by 3 bases, and 15 bases separated the two germline ends. This CDR3 region has 15 residues. The CDR3 here is CASSPDPGVGNTIYF. CDR3 sequence (DNA): TGTGCCAGCAGCCCAGATCCAGGGGTTGGAAACACCATATATTTT.

The chain joins TRBV5-5 to TRBJ1-1; 10 nucleotides align to TRBD1. After removal of 6 bases from V and 1 base from J, the junction contained 6 bases not matched to a gene. Germline CDR1 and CDR2: SGHKS and YYEKEE (reference sequence). The CDR3 is 15 amino acids. The CDR3 reads CASTRQGAGNTEAFF. The CDR3 nucleotides are TGTGCCAGCACTCGACAGGGGGCTGGGAACACTGAAGCTTTCTTT.

J is TRBJ2-1 and V is TRBV7-9; 15 bases line up with TRBD2. V lost 5 bases and J lost 1; bases outside the gene matches: 9. The V gene's germline CDR1 is SEHNR and CDR2 FQNEAQ (reference sequence). The length of the CDR3 is 19 residues. CDR3 in amino acids: CASSARGLAGGDSYNEQFF. The CDR3, as DNA: TGTGCCAGCAGCGCACGGGGACTAGCGGGAGGAGATTCCTACAATGAGCAGTTCTTC.

The chain uses TRBV27 and TRBJ1-1, with TRBD1 identical over 7 bases. The CDR3 runs 14 residues. Germline assignment: CDR1 MNHEY and CDR2 SMNVEV (reference sequence). J was trimmed by 0 bases and V by 8 bases; bases with no gene match: 6. The CDR3 DNA reads as TGTGCCAGCCAGACCGACAGGGTGAACACTGAAGCTTTCTTT. Translated: CASQTDRVNTEAFF.

J is TRBJ2-7 and V is TRBV6-1; 7 nucleotides agree with TRBD1. The germline V gene encodes CDR1 MNHNS and CDR2 SASEGT. The CDR3 runs 15 residues. V gave up 3 bases and J gave up 2 bases; unmatched junction bases: 7. CDR3 sequence reads: CASSESGTVTYEQYF. CDR3 sequence (DNA): TGTGCCAGCAGTGAGTCCGGGACAGTGACCTACGAGCAGTACTTC.